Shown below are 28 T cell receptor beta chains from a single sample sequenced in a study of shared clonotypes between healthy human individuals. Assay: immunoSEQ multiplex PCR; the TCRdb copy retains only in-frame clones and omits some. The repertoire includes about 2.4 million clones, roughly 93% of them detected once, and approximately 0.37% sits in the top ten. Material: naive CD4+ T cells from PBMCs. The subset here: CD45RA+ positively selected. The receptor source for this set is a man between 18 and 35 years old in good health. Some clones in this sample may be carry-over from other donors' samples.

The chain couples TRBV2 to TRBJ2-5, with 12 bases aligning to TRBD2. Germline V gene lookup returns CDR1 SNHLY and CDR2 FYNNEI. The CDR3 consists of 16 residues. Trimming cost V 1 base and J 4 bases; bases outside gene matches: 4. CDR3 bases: TGTGCCAGCAGTGAAGAGGGACTAGCGGGTGGAGAGACCCAGTACTTC. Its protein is CASSEEGLAGGETQYF.

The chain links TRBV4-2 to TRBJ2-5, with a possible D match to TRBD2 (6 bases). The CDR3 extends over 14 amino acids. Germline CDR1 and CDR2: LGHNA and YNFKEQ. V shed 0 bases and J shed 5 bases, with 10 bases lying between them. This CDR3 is CASSQDGTLETQYF. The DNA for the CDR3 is TGTGCCAGCAGCCAAGATGGGACTTTGGAGACCCAGTACTTC.

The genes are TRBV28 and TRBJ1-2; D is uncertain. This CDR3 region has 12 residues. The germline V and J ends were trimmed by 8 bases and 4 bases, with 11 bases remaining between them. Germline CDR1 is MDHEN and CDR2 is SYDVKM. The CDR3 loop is CASRLDSYGYTF. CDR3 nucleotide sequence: TGTGCCAGCCGTCTCGATAGCTATGGCTACACCTTC.

The CDR3, as DNA: TGCGCCAGCAGCCACCTCCCGGGGGGGGCGCAATTTACTAACTATGGCTACACCTTC. It codes for CASSHLPGGAQFTNYGYTF. The chain uses TRBV4-3 and TRBJ1-2; maybe TRBD1 (6 bases). V was clipped by 3 bases and J by 0 bases, with 23 bases between them. CDR1 and CDR2 from the germline V gene are LGHNA and YSLEER. The CDR3 totals 19 residues.

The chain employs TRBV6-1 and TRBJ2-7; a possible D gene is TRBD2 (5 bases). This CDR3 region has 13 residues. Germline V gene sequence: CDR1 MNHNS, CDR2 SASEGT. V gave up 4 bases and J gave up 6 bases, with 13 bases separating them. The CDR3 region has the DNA TGTGCCAGCAGTGCTACTAGTTCACCCGAGCAGTACTTC. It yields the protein CASSATSSPEQYF.

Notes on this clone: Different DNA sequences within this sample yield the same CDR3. The chain's CDR3 is CASSLSAEQYF. The CDR3 coding sequence is TGTGCCAGCAGTTTATCTGCCGAGCAGTACTTC. The genes are TRBV28 and TRBJ2-7; no definite D call. Germline assignment: CDR1 MDHEN and CDR2 SYDVKM. Trimming shortened V by 1 base and J by 6 bases, and 4 bases separated the two germline ends. The CDR3 loop spans 11 amino acids.

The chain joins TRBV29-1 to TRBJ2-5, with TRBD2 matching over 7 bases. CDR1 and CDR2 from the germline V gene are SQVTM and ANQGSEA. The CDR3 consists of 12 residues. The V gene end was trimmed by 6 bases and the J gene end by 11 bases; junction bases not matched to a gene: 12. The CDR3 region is CSVWTASGGQYF. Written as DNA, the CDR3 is TGCAGCGTCTGGACTGCTAGCGGCGGGCAGTACTTC.

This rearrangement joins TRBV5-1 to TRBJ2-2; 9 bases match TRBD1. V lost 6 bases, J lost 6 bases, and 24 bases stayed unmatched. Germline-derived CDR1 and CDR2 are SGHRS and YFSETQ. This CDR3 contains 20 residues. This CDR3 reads CASTTLPGQGRAVDAGELFF. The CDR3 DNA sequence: TGCGCCAGCACCACCCTCCCGGGACAGGGTCGGGCCGTGGACGCCGGGGAGCTGTTTTTT. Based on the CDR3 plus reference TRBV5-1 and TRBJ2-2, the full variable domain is KAGVTQTPRYLIKTRGQQVTLSCSPISGHRSVSWYQQTPGQGLQFLFEYFSETQRNKGNFPGRFSGRQFSNSRSEMNVSTLELGDSALYLCASTTLPGQGRAVDAGELFFGEGSRLTVL.

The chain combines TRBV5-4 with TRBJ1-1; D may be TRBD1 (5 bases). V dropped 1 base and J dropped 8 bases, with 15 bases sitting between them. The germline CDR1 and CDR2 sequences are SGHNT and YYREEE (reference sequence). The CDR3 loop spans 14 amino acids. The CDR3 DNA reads TGTGCCAGCAGCTTGCCAAATCGGGGGGAAGAAGCTTTCTTT. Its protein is CASSLPNRGEEAFF.

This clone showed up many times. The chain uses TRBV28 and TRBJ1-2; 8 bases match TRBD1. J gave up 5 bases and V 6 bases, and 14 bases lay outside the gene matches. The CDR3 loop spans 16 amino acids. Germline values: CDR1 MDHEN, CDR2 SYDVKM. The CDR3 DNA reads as TGTGCCAGCAGACGTTGGGGGGGACAGGTCCCTTATGGCTACACCTTC. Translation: CASRRWGGQVPYGYTF.

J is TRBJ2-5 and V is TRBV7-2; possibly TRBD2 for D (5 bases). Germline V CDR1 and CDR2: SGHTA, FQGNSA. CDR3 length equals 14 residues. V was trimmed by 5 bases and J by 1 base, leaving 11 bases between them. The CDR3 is CASSIRRSQETQYF. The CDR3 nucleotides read TGTGCCAGCAGCATTAGGAGGTCCCAAGAGACCCAGTACTTC.

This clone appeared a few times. CDR3 protein: CSAAGFDTEAFF. CDR3 sequence (DNA): TGCAGCGCTGCAGGGTTCGACACTGAAGCTTTCTTT. The chain has TRBV29-1 and TRBJ1-1; D is perhaps TRBD1 (5 bases). The CDR3 covers 12 residues. Germline CDR1 is SQVTM and CDR2 is ANQGSEA. The V and J ends lost 7 bases and 3 bases respectively, with 12 bases between them.

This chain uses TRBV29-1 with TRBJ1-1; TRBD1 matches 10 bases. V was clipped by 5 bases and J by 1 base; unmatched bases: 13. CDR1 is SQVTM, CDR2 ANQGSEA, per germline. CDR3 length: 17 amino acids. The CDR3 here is CSVSGEGTGEWNTEAFF. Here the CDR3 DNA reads TGCAGCGTTTCCGGGGAGGGGACAGGGGAGTGGAACACTGAAGCTTTCTTT.

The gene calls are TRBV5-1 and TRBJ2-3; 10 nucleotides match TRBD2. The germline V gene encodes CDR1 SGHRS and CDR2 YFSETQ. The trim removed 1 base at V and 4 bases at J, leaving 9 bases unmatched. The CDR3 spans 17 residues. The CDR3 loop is CASSLSLAGDYADTQYF. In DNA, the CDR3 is TGCGCCAGCAGCTTGTCCCTAGCGGGAGATTACGCAGATACGCAGTATTTT.

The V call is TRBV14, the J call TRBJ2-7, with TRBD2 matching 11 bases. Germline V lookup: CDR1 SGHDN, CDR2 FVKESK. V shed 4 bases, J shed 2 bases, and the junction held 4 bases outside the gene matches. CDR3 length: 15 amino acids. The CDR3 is CASSPGTSGTYEQYF. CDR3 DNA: TGTGCCAGCAGCCCTGGGACTAGCGGAACCTACGAGCAGTACTTC.

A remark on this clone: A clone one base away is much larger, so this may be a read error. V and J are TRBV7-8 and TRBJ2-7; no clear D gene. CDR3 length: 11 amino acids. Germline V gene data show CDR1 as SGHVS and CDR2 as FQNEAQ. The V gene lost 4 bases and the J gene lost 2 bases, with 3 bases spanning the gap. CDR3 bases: TGTGCCAGCAGCTCAGCCTACGAGCAGTACTTC. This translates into CASSSAYEQYF.

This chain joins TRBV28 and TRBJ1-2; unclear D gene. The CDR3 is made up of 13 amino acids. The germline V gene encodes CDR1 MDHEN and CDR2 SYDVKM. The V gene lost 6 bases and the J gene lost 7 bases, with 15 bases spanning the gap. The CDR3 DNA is TGTGCCAGCAGAAGTAGGCGGACGGGTGGCTACACCTTC. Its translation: CASRSRRTGGYTF.

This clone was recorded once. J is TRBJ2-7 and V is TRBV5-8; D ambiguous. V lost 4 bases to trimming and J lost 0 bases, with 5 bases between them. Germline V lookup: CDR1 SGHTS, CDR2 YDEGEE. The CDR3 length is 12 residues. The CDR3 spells CASSPASYEQYF. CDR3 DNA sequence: TGTGCCAGCAGCCCGGCCTCCTACGAGCAGTACTTC.

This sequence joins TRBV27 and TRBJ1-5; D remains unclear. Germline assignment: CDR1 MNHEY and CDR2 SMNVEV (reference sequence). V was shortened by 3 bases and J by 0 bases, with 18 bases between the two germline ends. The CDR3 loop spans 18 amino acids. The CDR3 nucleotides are TGTGCCAGCAGTTTGACGGGCGGCCGGAGGTTTAGCAATCAGCCCCAGCATTTT. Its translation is CASSLTGGRRFSNQPQHF.

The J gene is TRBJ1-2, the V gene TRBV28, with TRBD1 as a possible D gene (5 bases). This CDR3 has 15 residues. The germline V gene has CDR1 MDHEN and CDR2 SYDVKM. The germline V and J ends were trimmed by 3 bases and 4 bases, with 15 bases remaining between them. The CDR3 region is CASSFEPRGIYGYTF. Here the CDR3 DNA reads TGTGCCAGCAGTTTCGAGCCCCGGGGGATCTATGGCTACACCTTC.

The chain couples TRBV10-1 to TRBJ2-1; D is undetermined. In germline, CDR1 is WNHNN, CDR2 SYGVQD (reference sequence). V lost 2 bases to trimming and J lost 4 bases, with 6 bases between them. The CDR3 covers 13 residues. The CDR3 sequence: CASSEDGYNEQFF. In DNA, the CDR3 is TGCGCCAGCAGTGAGGACGGTTACAATGAGCAGTTCTTC.

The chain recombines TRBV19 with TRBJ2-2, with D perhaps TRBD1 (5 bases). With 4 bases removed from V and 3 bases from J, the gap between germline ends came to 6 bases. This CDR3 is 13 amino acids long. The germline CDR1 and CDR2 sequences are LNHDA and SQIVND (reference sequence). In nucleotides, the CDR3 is TGTGCCAGTAGTAGACAGTACACCGGGGAGCTGTTTTTT. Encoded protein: CASSRQYTGELFF.

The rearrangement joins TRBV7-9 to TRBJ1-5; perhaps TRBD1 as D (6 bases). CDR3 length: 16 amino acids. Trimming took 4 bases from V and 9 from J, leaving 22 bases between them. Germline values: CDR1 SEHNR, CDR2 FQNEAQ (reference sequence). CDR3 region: CASSSAFGGDMGPQHF. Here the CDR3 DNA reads TGTGCCAGCAGCTCCGCTTTCGGGGGGGACATGGGGCCCCAGCATTTT.

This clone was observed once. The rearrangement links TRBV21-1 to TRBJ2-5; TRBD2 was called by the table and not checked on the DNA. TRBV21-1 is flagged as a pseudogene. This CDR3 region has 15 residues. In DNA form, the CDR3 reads TGTGCCAGCAGCAAATACCGGGGGGCTTTCGAGACCCAGTACTTC. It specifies CASSKYRGAFETQYF.

The CDR3 DNA reads TGTGCCAGCAGTTTAATCGATCTCTATGGCTACACCTTC. Its translation: CASSLIDLYGYTF. V and J are TRBV28 and TRBJ1-2, with D unresolved. Per germline, CDR1 MDHEN and CDR2 SYDVKM. Trimming pared 2 bases from V and 4 bases from J, leaving 8 bases between. This CDR3 is built from 13 residues.

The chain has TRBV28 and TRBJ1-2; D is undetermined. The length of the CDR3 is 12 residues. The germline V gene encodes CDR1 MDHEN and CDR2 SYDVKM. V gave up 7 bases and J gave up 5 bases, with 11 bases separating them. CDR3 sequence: CASKRGVYGYTF. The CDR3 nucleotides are TGTGCCAGCAAACGGGGTGTTTATGGCTACACCTTC.

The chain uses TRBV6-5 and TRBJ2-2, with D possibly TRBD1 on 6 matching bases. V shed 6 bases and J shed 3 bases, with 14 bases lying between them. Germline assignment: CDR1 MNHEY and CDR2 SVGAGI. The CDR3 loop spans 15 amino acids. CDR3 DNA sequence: TGTGCCAGCAGAGTACAGGGTTCGGACACCGGGGAGCTGTTTTTT. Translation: CASRVQGSDTGELFF.

As DNA, the CDR3 is TGTGCCTTCACGGTGGGCCTCAAGCTAAACACAGATACGCAGTATTTT. Its protein is CAFTVGLKLNTDTQYF. This chain connects TRBV30 to TRBJ2-3, with D uncertain. This CDR3 spans 16 amino acids. The V and J ends lost 7 bases and 2 bases respectively, with 22 bases between them. CDR1 GTSNPN and CDR2 SVGIG come from the germline V gene (reference sequence).